These T cell receptor beta chains were read from a single sample in a study of blood T cell repertoires in COVID-19. TCRdb keeps only in-frame clones here, not all; method: immunoSEQ multiplex PCR. The data hold around 150,000 clones, with 60% to 80% observed a single time. Sequencing input: peripheral blood. Receptors were obtained from a man in his sixties who had recovered from COVID-19. CDR3s include the opening cysteine and the closing phenylalanine or tryptophan. The D gene is left open where the match is weak.

TRBV9	TRBJ1-6	NA	CASSPIGAGDSPLHF
TRBV7-2	TRBJ1-6	TRBD1	CASSRQGFAYNSPLHF
TRBV5-6	TRBJ2-1	TRBD2	CASSFLTSGSDNNEQFF
TRBV27	TRBJ2-1	NA	CASSFPGLHNEQFF
TRBV5-4	TRBJ2-5	TRBD2	CASSPGTSGGGETQYF
TRBV19	TRBJ1-2	NA	CASRKDGEDGEGYTF
TRBV7-8	TRBJ1-1	TRBD1	CASMPGTVNTEAFF
TRBV5-1	TRBJ1-1	TRBD1	CASSLVGTGNTEAFF
TRBV2	TRBJ1-1	NA	CASSDATRNTEAFF
TRBV27	TRBJ1-1	NA	CASSPRGHLKTTMNTEAFF
TRBV7-9	TRBJ2-5	NA	CASSSMGTHEETQYF
TRBV6-5	TRBJ1-5	NA	CASSYSGDQPQHF
TRBV21-1	TRBJ1-1	NA	CASSKGRGDRGLDTEAFF
TRBV11-2	TRBJ2-7	TRBD2	CASSLVDRGGEQYF
TRBV5-5	TRBJ2-7	TRBD2	CASSPQIAGNEQYF
TRBV21-1	TRBJ2-7	NA	CASSPEPPTGTVVSEQYF
TRBV4-1	TRBJ1-5	TRBD1	CASGPGDRGINQPQHF
TRBV5-1	TRBJ2-7	TRBD2	CASSGLANSYEQYF
TRBV19	TRBJ1-1	TRBD1	CASSTRQGGMNTEAFF
TRBV15	TRBJ2-7	NA	CATSTWDNWGYEQYF
TRBV6-1	TRBJ1-6	NA	CASSEARDYNSPLHF
TRBV3-1/TRBV3-2	TRBJ2-7	NA	CASSQDPSSYEQYF
TRBV5-1	TRBJ2-2	NA	CASSLGEAGELFF
TRBV10-3	TRBJ1-5	NA	CAITSDSNQPQHF
TRBV11-2	TRBJ1-6	NA	CASSPPGLGNSPLHF
TRBV19	TRBJ1-1	TRBD1	CASLPLRDSFMNTEAFF
TRBV18	TRBJ2-3	NA	CASSPQDTQYF
TRBV2	TRBJ1-2	TRBD1	CASSEGQGAYGYTF
TRBV7-2	TRBJ2-5	TRBD2	CASSLVAAGQETQYF
TRBV10-3	TRBJ2-7	TRBD1	CAISEAGGSYEQYF
TRBV6-1	TRBJ1-4	NA	CASSERGNNEKLFF
TRBV28	TRBJ1-6	NA	CASRYRSSYNSPLHF
TRBV6-5	TRBJ2-7	TRBD1	CASSLQGISYEQYF
TRBV18	TRBJ2-2	TRBD2	CASSPKAPERGNTGELFF
TRBV20-1	TRBJ2-3	TRBD2	CSASWTSGRDTQYF
TRBV28	TRBJ1-3	NA	CAAHGSGRRNTIYF
TRBV6-5	TRBJ2-7	NA	CASSYADSPSYEQYF
TRBV10-3	TRBJ2-1	TRBD2	CANSNRTSGGNEQFF
TRBV2	TRBJ2-7	NA	CASSDSINSYEQYF
TRBV2	TRBJ1-1	TRBD1	CASRDRATEAFF
TRBV5-1	TRBJ2-1	NA	CASSLEWGSSYNEQFF
TRBV5-5	TRBJ2-7	TRBD1	CASSLATGSEQYF
TRBV12-3/TRBV12-4	TRBJ2-7	NA	CASTLSYEQYF
TRBV30	TRBJ1-4	TRBD1	CAWKGQRGRDEKLFF
TRBV2	TRBJ2-7	NA	CASRLAYEQYF
TRBV29-1	TRBJ2-2	TRBD1	CSVGQGYTGELFF
TRBV5-4	TRBJ1-2	TRBD1	CASSFDRGQLVRGYTF
TRBV15	TRBJ1-4	NA	CATSRDVGARNEKLFF
TRBV28	TRBJ2-3	NA	CASSNTDTQYF
TRBV28	TRBJ1-5	NA	CASSPDSNQPQHF